Presented here are 28 T cell receptor beta chains from one specimen sequenced in a study of T cell responses to AZD1222 COVID-19 vaccine. The protocol was immunoSEQ multiplex PCR, while the TCRdb copy is restricted to in-frame clones and leaves out a portion. The profile shows tens of thousands of clones, roughly 90% of them singletons. Material: peripheral blood, obtained on day 0 of AZD1222 vaccination. These receptors came from an adult in good health.

V usage is TRBV11-3 and J usage is TRBJ2-2; D not resolved. The CDR3 is made up of 15 amino acids. Looked up from germline, CDR1 is SGHNT and CDR2 is YENEEA. Deletions cut 2 bases from V and 9 bases from J, with 16 bases between. For the CDR3, the DNA is TGTGCCAGCAGCTTATCAGCTCGTTCTCGGAGGGAGCTGTTTTTT. Its translation: CASSLSARSRRELFF.

The V gene is TRBV6-2 or TRBV6-3, the J gene TRBJ2-1; 11 bases line up with TRBD2. Losses at the gene ends were 1 base for V and 6 bases for J; bases not matched to a gene: 8. Germline CDR1 and CDR2: MNHEY and SVGEGT. This CDR3 region has 17 residues. This CDR3 is CASSYFLSGGAGNEQFF. The CDR3 region has the DNA TGTGCCAGCAGTTACTTCCTTAGCGGGGGGGCCGGCAATGAGCAGTTCTTC.

The chain employs TRBV7-8 and TRBJ2-3, with 9 bases that match TRBD2. V lost 1 base, J lost 8 bases, and 7 bases stayed unmatched. The CDR3 extends over 15 amino acids. The germline V gene has CDR1 SGHVS and CDR2 FQNEAQ. Written as DNA, the CDR3 is TGTGCCAGCAGCTTAGGCGGGGGGGTTCTTGTTACGCAGTATTTT. It yields the protein CASSLGGGVLVTQYF. The entire variable domain, with the rest obtained from reference TRBV7-8 and TRBJ2-3, is as follows: GAGVSQSPRYKVAKRGQDVALRCDPISGHVSLFWYQQALGQGPEFLTYFQNEAQLDKSGLPSDRFFAERPEGSVSTLKIQRTQQEDSAVYLCASSLGGGVLVTQYFGPGTRLTVL.

This chain links TRBV5-1 with TRBJ2-2; the D gene is possibly TRBD1 (6 bases). Trimming removed 1 base from V and 4 bases from J, with 8 bases in between. Per germline, CDR1 SGHRS and CDR2 YFSETQ. The CDR3 length is 14 residues. The CDR3: CASSLLQGTGELFF. As DNA, the CDR3 is TGCGCCAGCAGCTTGTTACAGGGCACCGGGGAGCTGTTTTTT.

The rearrangement joins TRBV30 to TRBJ2-7; D may be TRBD1 (6 bases). Germline V gene data show CDR1 as GTSNPN and CDR2 as SVGIG (reference sequence). V lost 2 bases and J 0 bases, leaving 11 bases between the germline ends. The CDR3 contains 14 residues. CDR3 loop: CAWSRSGVSYEQYF. CDR3 nucleotides: TGTGCCTGGAGTAGGTCAGGGGTCTCCTACGAGCAGTACTTC.

The V and J genes are TRBV27 and TRBJ2-1; TRBD2 matches 11 bases. This CDR3 is 16 amino acids long. CDR1 is MNHEY and CDR2 is SMNVEV in the germline V gene (reference sequence). J lost 10 bases, V lost 0 bases, and 8 bases had no gene match. CDR3 in DNA: TGTGCCAGCAGTTTATCGTCACTAGCGGGGGAGCGGGAGCAGTTCTTC. Translation: CASSLSSLAGEREQFF.

The J gene is TRBJ1-2, the V gene TRBV5-1; D may be TRBD1 (5 bases). The V gene's germline CDR1 is SGHRS and CDR2 YFSETQ. The V end was cut by 7 bases, the J end by 4 bases, with 14 bases between. This CDR3 has 13 amino acids. CDR3: CASRGVMLYGYTF. The CDR3, as DNA: TGCGCCAGCCGGGGGGTTATGCTCTATGGCTACACCTTC.

The chain links TRBV9 to TRBJ2-1; D is uncertain. V was shortened by 3 bases and J by 6 bases, with 10 bases between the two germline ends. Germline V gene sequence: CDR1 SGDLS, CDR2 YYNGEE. This CDR3 is 13 amino acids long. The CDR3 DNA sequence: TGTGCCAGCAGCGAACGACCCGGCAATGAGCAGTTCTTC. This sequence encodes CASSERPGNEQFF.

The V call is TRBV6-1, the J call TRBJ2-7; D is unresolved. Trimming cost V 2 bases and J 2 bases, with 1 base left between them. The V gene's germline CDR1 is MNHNS and CDR2 SASEGT. This CDR3 has 11 amino acids. Here the CDR3 reads CASSETYEQYF. CDR3 nucleotide sequence: TGTGCCAGCAGTGAAACCTACGAGCAGTACTTC.

The CDR3 protein is CASSLRQGAGDTQYF. In nucleotides, the CDR3 is TGTGCCAGCAGCCTTCGGCAGGGGGCCGGAGATACGCAGTATTTT. The gene calls are TRBV14 and TRBJ2-3; 8 nucleotides align to TRBD1. V was clipped by 4 bases and J by 5 bases; unmatched bases: 8. The CDR3 sequence is 15 residues long. Germline assignment: CDR1 SGHDN and CDR2 FVKESK.

The CDR3 spells CAIQTGTGTNEQYF. As DNA, the CDR3 is TGTGCCATCCAAACCGGGACAGGGACCAACGAGCAGTACTTC. The V and J genes are TRBV10-3 and TRBJ2-7, with 9 bases aligning to TRBD1. Germline CDR1 and CDR2: ENHRY and SYGVKD. CDR3 length equals 14 residues. The V segment lost 8 bases and the J segment 5 bases; nucleotides outside the gene matches: 10.

J is TRBJ2-7 and V is TRBV7-2, with 10 bases that match TRBD2. CDR1 is SGHTA, CDR2 FQGNSA, per germline. This CDR3 is 16 amino acids long. Trimming cost V 5 bases and J 3 bases; bases outside gene matches: 10. CDR3 in DNA: TGTGCCAGCAGCCCTATCCAACTAGCGGGGCACTACGAGCAGTACTTC. Residues: CASSPIQLAGHYEQYF.

As for this clone: Germline and junction disagree at one end, which may indicate a read error. The chain combines TRBV6-1 with TRBJ1-5, with D perhaps matching TRBD1 (5 bases). The length of the CDR3 is 13 residues. Germline-derived CDR1 and CDR2 are MNHNS and SASEGT. CDR3 coding DNA: TGTGCCAGCAGGGAAGTGACAGATCAGCCCCAGCATTTT. This codes for CASREVTDQPQHF.

The rearrangement links TRBV27 to TRBJ1-5; TRBD1 aligns across 7 bases. J was trimmed by 3 bases and V by 4 bases; bases with no gene match: 6. Germline V gene sequence: CDR1 MNHEY, CDR2 SMNVEV (reference sequence). There are 15 residues in the CDR3. CDR3 sequence reads: CASSSGGSFNQPQHF. In DNA, the CDR3 is TGTGCCAGCAGTTCAGGGGGTTCTTTCAATCAGCCCCAGCATTTT.

The chain carries TRBV6-1 and TRBJ1-2; D ambiguous. Germline V lookup: CDR1 MNHNS, CDR2 SASEGT. This CDR3 is 13 amino acids long. V lost 5 bases and J 6 bases, leaving 13 bases between the germline ends. The CDR3 is CASSISGQNGYTF. DNA for the CDR3: TGTGCCAGCAGTATATCAGGCCAGAATGGCTACACCTTC.

The chain joins TRBV19 to TRBJ1-1; D might be TRBD1 (6 bases). V dropped 4 bases and J dropped 5 bases, with 26 bases sitting between them. The germline V gene has CDR1 LNHDA and CDR2 SQIVND (reference sequence). The CDR3 sequence is 18 residues long. CDR3 sequence (DNA): TGTGCCAGTAGTACTTATCCCGGGACATCCCTGGGTGAGACTGAAGCTTTCTTT. Its protein is CASSTYPGTSLGETEAFF.

The chain uses TRBV7-9 and TRBJ1-2; D gene unclear. The V end was cut by 5 bases, the J end by 4 bases, with 14 bases between. CDR1 and CDR2 (germline): SEHNR, FQNEAQ (reference sequence). CDR3 length: 14 residues. The CDR3 spells CASSQIRDVYGYTF. In DNA form, the CDR3 reads TGTGCCAGCAGCCAAATCAGAGATGTCTATGGCTACACCTTC.

The chain combines TRBV5-6 with TRBJ2-1, with a tentative D call TRBD2 (5 bases). V dropped 2 bases and J dropped 5 bases, with 8 bases sitting between them. The CDR3 consists of 13 residues. Germline CDR1 SGHDT, CDR2 YYEEEE. CDR3 nucleotide sequence: TGTGCCAGCAGCTTTCTGGGAGACAATGAGCAGTTCTTC. Translated: CASSFLGDNEQFF.

This clone was observed once. The chain employs TRBV6-5 and TRBJ1-4; TRBD1 aligns across 7 bases. The trim removed 5 bases at V and 8 bases at J, leaving 2 bases unmatched. The CDR3 sequence is 12 residues long. Per germline, CDR1 MNHEY and CDR2 SVGAGI. The CDR3 region is CASSTGDEKLFF. CDR3 bases: TGTGCCAGCAGTACAGGGGACGAAAAACTGTTTTTT.

The chain couples TRBV28 to TRBJ2-7; possibly TRBD1 or TRBD2 for D (6 bases each). CDR1 is MDHEN, CDR2 SYDVKM, per germline. Trimming cost V 6 bases and J 4 bases, with 16 bases left between them. The CDR3 extends over 14 amino acids. CDR3 nucleotides: TGTGCCAGCAGGGTACAGGGTGGGGGGTACGAGCAGTACTTC. It specifies CASRVQGGGYEQYF.

This chain uses TRBV2 with TRBJ1-2; 8 bases fit TRBD1. Germline V gives CDR1 SNHLY, CDR2 FYNNEI. V was clipped by 7 bases and J by 3 bases; unmatched bases: 7. This CDR3 has 14 amino acids. The CDR3 is CASTLATGDYGYTF. CDR3 nucleotides: TGTGCCAGCACCCTCGCGACAGGGGACTATGGCTACACCTTC.

The genes are TRBV27 and TRBJ2-1, with TRBD2 matching over 8 bases. This CDR3 has 14 amino acids. In germline, CDR1 is MNHEY, CDR2 SMNVEV (reference sequence). Trimming took 8 bases from V and 9 from J; bases not matched to a gene: 12. CDR3 protein: CASRRGLGGGEQFF. CDR3 sequence (DNA): TGTGCCAGCCGCAGGGGACTAGGAGGGGGTGAGCAGTTCTTC.

The chain recombines TRBV24-1 with TRBJ2-5, with 8 bases that match TRBD2. The J segment lost 1 base and the V segment lost 7 bases, leaving 4 bases of the junction unmatched. This CDR3 comprises 14 residues. Germline V gene data show CDR1 as KGHDR and CDR2 as SFDVKD. CDR3 loop: CATRGLDSQETQYF. The CDR3 coding sequence is TGTGCCACCAGGGGACTAGACAGCCAAGAGACCCAGTACTTC.

The chain couples TRBV28 to TRBJ1-1, with D tentatively TRBD1 (6 bases). The CDR3 loop spans 18 amino acids. Germline V gene lookup returns CDR1 MDHEN and CDR2 SYDVKM. V was clipped by 5 bases and J by 0 bases, with 22 bases between them. CDR3 region: CASSPPQGRNVMNTEAFF. Here the CDR3 DNA reads TGTGCCAGCAGTCCCCCACAGGGACGAAATGTAATGAACACTGAAGCTTTCTTT. The complete variable domain, with remaining parts taken from reference TRBV28 and TRBJ1-1, reads DVKVTQSSRYLVKRTGEKVFLECVQDMDHENMFWYRQDPGLGLRLIYFSYDVKMKEKGDIPEGYSVSREKKERFSLILESASTNQTSMYLCASSPPQGRNVMNTEAFFGQGTRLTVV.

This rearrangement joins TRBV5-1 to TRBJ1-6; perhaps TRBD1 as D (6 bases). The ends were cut back, 1 base at V and 6 bases at J, with 8 bases in the middle. Germline assignment: CDR1 SGHRS and CDR2 YFSETQ. The CDR3 runs 14 residues. CDR3 region: CASSLTGINSPLHF. The DNA of the CDR3 is TGCGCCAGCAGCTTGACAGGGATTAATTCACCCCTCCACTTT.

The chain has TRBV27 and TRBJ1-2; D not certain. Between the trimmed V and J ends, which lost 3 bases and 5 bases, there was a span of 16 bases. The CDR3 is 15 amino acids. Germline CDR1 and CDR2: MNHEY and SMNVEV (reference sequence). As DNA, the CDR3 is TGTGCCAGCAGTTTGAACAGAAACCTACCTTATGGCTACACCTTC. Encoded protein: CASSLNRNLPYGYTF.

The chain is built from TRBV7-8 and TRBJ2-7, with 12 bases aligning to TRBD1. Germline CDR1 reads SGHVS; CDR2 reads FQNEAQ. CDR3 length: 17 amino acids. With 3 bases clipped from V and 5 bases from J, the junction kept 11 bases outside the gene matches. The CDR3 coding sequence is TGTGCCAGCAGCTTTCTAAAACCCGGGACAGGGGGCGACGAGCAGTACTTC. Its translation is CASSFLKPGTGGDEQYF.

The rearrangement joins TRBV6-1 to TRBJ2-5; 15 positions agree with TRBD2. Trimming cost V 2 bases and J 4 bases; bases outside gene matches: 5. Germline V gene data show CDR1 as MNHNS and CDR2 as SASEGT. This CDR3 has 17 residues. This CDR3 is CASSEWTSGGAGETQYF. CDR3 in DNA: TGTGCCAGCAGTGAATGGACTAGCGGGGGGGCCGGAGAGACCCAGTACTTC.